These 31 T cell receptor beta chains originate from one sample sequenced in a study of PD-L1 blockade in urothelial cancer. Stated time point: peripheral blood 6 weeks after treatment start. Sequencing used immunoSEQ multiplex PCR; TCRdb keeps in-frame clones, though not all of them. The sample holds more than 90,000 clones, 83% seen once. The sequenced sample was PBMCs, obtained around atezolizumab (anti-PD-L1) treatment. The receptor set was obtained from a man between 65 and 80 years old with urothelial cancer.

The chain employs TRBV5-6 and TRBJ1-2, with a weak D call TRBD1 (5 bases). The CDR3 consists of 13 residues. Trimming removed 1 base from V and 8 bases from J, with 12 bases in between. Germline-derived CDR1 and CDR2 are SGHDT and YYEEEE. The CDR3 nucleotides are TGTGCCAGCAGCTTGACGACAGACCGAGGCTACACCTTC. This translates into CASSLTTDRGYTF. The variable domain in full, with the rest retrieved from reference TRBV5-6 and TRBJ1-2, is DAGVTQSPTHLIKTRGQQVTLRCSPKSGHDTVSWYQQALGQGPQFIFQYYEEEERQRGNFPDRFSGHQFPNYSSELNVNALLLGDSALYLCASSLTTDRGYTFGSGTRLTVV.

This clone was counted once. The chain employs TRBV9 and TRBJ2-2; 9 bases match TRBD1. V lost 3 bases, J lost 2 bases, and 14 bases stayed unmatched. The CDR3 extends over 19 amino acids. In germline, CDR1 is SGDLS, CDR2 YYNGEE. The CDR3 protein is CASSEFSGQGTINTGELFF. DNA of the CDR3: TGTGCCAGCAGCGAATTCAGTGGACAGGGGACTATTAACACCGGGGAGCTGTTTTTT.

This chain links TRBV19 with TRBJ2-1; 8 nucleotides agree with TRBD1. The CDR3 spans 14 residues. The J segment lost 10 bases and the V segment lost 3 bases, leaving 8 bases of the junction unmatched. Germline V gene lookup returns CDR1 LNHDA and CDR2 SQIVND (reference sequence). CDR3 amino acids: CASSIGTRTGEQFF. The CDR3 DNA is TGTGCCAGTAGTATCGGGACAAGGACAGGGGAGCAGTTCTTC.

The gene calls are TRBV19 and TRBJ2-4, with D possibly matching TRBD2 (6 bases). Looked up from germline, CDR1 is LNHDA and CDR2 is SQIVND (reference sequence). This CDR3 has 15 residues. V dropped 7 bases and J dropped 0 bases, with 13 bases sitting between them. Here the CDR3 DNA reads TGTGCCAGTACTCGGACTATTAAAGCCAAAAACATTCAGTACTTC. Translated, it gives CASTRTIKAKNIQYF.

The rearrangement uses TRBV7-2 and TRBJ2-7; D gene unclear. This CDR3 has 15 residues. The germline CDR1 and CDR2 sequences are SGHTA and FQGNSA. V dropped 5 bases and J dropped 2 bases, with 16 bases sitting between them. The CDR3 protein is CASSPPRLSAYEQYF. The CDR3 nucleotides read TGTGCCAGCAGCCCCCCCCGACTTTCTGCCTACGAGCAGTACTTC.

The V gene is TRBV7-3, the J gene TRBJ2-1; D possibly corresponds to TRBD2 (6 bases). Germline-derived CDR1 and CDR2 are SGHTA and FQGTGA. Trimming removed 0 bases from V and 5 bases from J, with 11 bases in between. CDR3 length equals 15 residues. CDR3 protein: CASSLTSGKDNEQFF. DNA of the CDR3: TGTGCCAGCAGCTTAACTAGCGGAAAAGACAATGAGCAGTTCTTC.

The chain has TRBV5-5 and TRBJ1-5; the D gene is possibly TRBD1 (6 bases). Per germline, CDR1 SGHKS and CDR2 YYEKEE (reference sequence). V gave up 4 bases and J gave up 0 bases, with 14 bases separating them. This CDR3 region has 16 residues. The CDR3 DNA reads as TGTGCCAGCAGCCACCCCGGACAGTATAGCAATCAGCCCCAGCATTTT. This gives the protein CASSHPGQYSNQPQHF.

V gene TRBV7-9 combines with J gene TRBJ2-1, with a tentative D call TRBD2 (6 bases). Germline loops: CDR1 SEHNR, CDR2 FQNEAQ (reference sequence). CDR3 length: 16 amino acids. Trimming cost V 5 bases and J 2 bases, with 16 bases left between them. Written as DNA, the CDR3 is TGTGCCAGCAGCCTCAGTGGAACTAGCCCCTACAATGAGCAGTTCTTC. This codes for CASSLSGTSPYNEQFF. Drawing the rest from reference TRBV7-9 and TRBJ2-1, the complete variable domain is DTGVSQNPRHKITKRGQNVTFRCDPISEHNRLYWYRQTLGQGPEFLTYFQNEAQLEKSRLLSDRFSAERPKGSFSTLEIQRTEQGDSAMYLCASSLSGTSPYNEQFFGPGTRLTVL.

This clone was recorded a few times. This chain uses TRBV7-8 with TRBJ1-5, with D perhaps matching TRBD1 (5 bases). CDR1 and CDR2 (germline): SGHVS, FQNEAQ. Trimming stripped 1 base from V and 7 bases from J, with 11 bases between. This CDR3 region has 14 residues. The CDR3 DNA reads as TGTGCCAGCAGCTTAGTTCCAGGGCGGCAGCCCCAGCATTTT. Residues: CASSLVPGRQPQHF.

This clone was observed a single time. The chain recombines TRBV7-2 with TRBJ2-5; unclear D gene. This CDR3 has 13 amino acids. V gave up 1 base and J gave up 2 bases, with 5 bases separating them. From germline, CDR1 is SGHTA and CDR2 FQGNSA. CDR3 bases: TGTGCCAGCAGCTTAGTACAGCAAGAGACCCAGTACTTC. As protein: CASSLVQQETQYF.

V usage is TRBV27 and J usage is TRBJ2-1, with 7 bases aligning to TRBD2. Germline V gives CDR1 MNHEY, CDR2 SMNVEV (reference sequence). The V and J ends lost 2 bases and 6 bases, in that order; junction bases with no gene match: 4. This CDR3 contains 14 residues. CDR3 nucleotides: TGTGCCAGCAGTTTAGAGACTAGCTCCAATGAGCAGTTCTTC. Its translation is CASSLETSSNEQFF.

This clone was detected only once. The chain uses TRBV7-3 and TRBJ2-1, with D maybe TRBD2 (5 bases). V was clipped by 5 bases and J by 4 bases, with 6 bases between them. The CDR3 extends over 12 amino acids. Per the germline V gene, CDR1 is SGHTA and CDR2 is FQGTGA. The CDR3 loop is CASSSGYNEQFF. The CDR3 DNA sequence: TGTGCCAGCAGCAGCGGATACAATGAGCAGTTCTTC. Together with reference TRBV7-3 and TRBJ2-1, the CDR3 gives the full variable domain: GAGVSQTPSNKVTEKGKYVELRCDPISGHTALYWYRQSLGQGPEFLIYFQGTGAADDSGLPNDRFFAVRPEGSVSTLKIQRTERGDSAVYLCASSSGYNEQFFGPGTRLTVL.

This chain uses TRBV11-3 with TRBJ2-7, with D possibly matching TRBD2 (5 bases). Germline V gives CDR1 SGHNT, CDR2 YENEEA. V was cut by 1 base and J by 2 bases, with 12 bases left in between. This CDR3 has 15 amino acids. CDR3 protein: CASSLGSVTAYEQYF. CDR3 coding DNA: TGTGCCAGCAGCTTAGGTAGCGTAACCGCCTACGAGCAGTACTTC.

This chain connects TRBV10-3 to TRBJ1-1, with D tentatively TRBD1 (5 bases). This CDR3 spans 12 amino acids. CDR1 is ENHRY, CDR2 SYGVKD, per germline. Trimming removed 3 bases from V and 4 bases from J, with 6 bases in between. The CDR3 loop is CAISDQGTEAFF. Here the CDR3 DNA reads TGTGCCATCAGTGACCAGGGCACTGAAGCTTTCTTT.

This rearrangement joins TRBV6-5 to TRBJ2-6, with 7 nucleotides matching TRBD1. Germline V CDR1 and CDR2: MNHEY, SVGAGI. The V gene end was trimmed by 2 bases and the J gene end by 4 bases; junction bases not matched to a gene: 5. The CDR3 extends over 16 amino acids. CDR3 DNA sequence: TGTGCCAGCAGTTACACGACAGGGAGCGGGGCCAACGTCCTGACTTTC. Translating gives CASSYTTGSGANVLTF.

CDR3 residues: CASSGLSGLRGSEQYF. The CDR3 nucleotides are TGTGCCAGCAGTGGACTTTCTGGACTCAGGGGGTCCGAGCAGTACTTC. The V gene is TRBV2, the J gene TRBJ2-7, with TRBD1 identical over 7 bases. V shed 4 bases and J 6 bases; nucleotides not matched to a gene: 15. Germline loops: CDR1 SNHLY, CDR2 FYNNEI. The CDR3 is made up of 16 amino acids.

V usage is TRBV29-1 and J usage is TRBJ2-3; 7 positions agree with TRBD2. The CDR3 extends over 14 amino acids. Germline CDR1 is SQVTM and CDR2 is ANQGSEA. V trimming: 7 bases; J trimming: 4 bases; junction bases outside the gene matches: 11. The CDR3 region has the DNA TGCAGCGCCCCCCAGGCGGGAGCCCCAGATACGCAGTATTTT. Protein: CSAPQAGAPDTQYF.

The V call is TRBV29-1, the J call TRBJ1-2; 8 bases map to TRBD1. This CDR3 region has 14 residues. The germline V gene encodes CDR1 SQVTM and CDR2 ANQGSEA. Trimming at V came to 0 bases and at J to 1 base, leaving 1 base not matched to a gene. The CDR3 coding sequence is TGCAGCGTTGAAGACAGGGGGCTTAACTATGGCTACACCTTC. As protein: CSVEDRGLNYGYTF.

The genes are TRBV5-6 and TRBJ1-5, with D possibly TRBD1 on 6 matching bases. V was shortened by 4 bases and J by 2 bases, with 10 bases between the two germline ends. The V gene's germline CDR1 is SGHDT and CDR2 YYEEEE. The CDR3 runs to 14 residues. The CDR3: CASSLGGGNQPQHF. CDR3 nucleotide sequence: TGTGCCAGCAGCCTAGGGGGGGGCAATCAGCCCCAGCATTTT.

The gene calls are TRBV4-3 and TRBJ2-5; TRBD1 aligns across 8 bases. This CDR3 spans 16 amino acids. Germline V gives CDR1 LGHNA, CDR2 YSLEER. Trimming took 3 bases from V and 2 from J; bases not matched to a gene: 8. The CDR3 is CASSHGQGRKQETQYF. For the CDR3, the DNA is TGCGCCAGCAGCCACGGACAGGGACGAAAGCAAGAGACCCAGTACTTC.

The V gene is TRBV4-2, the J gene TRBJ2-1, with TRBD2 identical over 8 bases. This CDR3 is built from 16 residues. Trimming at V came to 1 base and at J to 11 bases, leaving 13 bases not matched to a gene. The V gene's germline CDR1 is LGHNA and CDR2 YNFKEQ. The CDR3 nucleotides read TGTGCCAGCAGCCAAGCGGTGTCGGGGGGGCCCCCCCAGCAGTTCTTC. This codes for CASSQAVSGGPPQQFF.

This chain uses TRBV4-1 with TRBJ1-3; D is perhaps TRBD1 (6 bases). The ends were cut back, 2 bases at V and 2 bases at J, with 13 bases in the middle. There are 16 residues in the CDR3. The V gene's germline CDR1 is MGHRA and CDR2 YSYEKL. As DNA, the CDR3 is TGCGCCAGCAGCCAAACTACGACAGGCGCTGGAAACACCATATATTTT. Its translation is CASSQTTTGAGNTIYF.

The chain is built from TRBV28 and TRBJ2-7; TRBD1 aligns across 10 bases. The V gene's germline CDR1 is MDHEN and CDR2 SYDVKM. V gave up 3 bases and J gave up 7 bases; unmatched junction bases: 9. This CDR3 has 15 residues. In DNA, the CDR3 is TGTGCCAGCAGTTTGTTTCGACAGGGGGCGGGAGAGCAGTACTTC. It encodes CASSLFRQGAGEQYF.

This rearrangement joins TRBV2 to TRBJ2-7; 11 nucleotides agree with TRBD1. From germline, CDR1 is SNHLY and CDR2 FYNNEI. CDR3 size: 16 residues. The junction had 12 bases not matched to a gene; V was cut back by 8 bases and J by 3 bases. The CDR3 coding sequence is TGTGCCAGCGGGGGAATTCCGGGACAGGGGGGCTACGAGCAGTACTTC. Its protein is CASGGIPGQGGYEQYF.

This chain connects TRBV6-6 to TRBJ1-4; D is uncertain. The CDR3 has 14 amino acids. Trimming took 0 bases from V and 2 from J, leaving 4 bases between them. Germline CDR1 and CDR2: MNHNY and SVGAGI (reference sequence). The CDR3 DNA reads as TGTGCCAGCAGTTACTCGAGGACTAATGAAAAACTGTTTTTT. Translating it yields CASSYSRTNEKLFF.

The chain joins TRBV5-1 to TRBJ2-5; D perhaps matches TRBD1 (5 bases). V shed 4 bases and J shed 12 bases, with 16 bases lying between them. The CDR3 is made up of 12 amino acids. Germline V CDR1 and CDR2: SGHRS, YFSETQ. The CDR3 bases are TGCGCCAGCAGCCCGCAGGGTAGTAACGAGTACTTC. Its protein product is CASSPQGSNEYF.

As DNA, the CDR3 is TGTGCCAGCAGCTTACTTTTCAGGAACACTGAAGCTTTCTTT. Its translation is CASSLLFRNTEAFF. The chain uses TRBV7-2 and TRBJ1-1, with no clear D. V was trimmed by 2 bases and J by 1 base, leaving 8 bases between them. Germline V gene sequence: CDR1 SGHTA, CDR2 FQGNSA. The CDR3 sequence is 14 residues long.

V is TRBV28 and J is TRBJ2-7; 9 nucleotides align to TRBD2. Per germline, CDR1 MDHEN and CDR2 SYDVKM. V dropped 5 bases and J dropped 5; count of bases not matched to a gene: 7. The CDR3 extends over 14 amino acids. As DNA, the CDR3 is TGTGCCAGCAGTCGAATTAGCGGGAGTGACGAGCAGTACTTC. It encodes CASSRISGSDEQYF.

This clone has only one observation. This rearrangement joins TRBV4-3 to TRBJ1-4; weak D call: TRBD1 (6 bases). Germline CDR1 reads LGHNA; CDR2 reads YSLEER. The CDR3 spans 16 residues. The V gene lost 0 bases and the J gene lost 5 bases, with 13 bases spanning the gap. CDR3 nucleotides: TGCGCCAGCAGCCAAGATTTGACAGGCAGCAATGAAAAACTGTTTTTT. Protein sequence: CASSQDLTGSNEKLFF.

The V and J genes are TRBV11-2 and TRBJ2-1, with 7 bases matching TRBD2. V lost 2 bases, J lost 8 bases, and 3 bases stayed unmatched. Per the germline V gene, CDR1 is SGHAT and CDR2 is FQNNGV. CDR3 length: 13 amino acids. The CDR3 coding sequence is TGTGCCAGCAGCTTAAGCGGGAACGATGAGCAGTTCTTC. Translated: CASSLSGNDEQFF.

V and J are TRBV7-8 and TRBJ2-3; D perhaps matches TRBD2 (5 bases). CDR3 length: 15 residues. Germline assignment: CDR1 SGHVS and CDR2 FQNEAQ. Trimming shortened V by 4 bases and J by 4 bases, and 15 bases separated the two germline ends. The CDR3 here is CASSSGGSGSDTQYF. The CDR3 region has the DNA TGTGCCAGCAGCTCCGGCGGGTCGGGCTCAGATACGCAGTATTTT.